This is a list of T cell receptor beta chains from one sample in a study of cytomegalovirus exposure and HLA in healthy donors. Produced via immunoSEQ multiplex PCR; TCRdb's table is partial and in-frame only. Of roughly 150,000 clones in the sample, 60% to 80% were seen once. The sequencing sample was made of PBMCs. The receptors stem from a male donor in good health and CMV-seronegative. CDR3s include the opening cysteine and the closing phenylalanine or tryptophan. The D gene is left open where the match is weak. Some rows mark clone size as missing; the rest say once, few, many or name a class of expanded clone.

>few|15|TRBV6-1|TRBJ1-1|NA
TGTGCCAGCAGCCGGACTACAAATATGAACACTGAAGCTTTCTTT
CASSRTTNMNTEAFF
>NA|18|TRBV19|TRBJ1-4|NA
TGTGCCAGTTATTACACCGGGACAATGGCTTACTCGACCGAAAAACTGTTTTTT
CASYYTGTMAYSTEKLFF
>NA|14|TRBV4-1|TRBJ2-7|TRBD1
TGCGCCAGCAGCCAAGGGCAGGGGGCCTACGAGCAGTACTTC
CASSQGQGAYEQYF
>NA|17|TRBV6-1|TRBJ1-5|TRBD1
TGTGCCAGCAGTGAAAGGACAGGGTCTTATAGCAATCAGCCCCAGCATTTT
CASSERTGSYSNQPQHF
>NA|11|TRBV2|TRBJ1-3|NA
TGTGCCAGCAAGGGAGGGAACACCATATATTTT
CASKGGNTIYF
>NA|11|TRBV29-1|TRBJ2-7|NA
TGCAGCGTTGGGACTAACTACGAGCAGTACTTC
CSVGTNYEQYF
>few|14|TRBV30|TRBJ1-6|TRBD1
TGTGCCGGAAGACAGGGGGGATTCGGTTCACCCCTCCACTTT
CAGRQGGFGSPLHF
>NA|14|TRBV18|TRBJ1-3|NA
TGTGCCAGCTCACCACAGGAGACTGGAAACACCATATATTTT
CASSPQETGNTIYF
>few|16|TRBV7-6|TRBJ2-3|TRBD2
TGTGCCAGCAGCTTAGCGGGACTAGGAGCCACAGATACGCAGTATTTT
CASSLAGLGATDTQYF
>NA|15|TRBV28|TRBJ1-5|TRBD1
TGTGCCAGCAGCCAGCCCGGGACAGGGAATCAGCCCCAGCATTTT
CASSQPGTGNQPQHF
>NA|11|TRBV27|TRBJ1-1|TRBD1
TGTGCCAGCAGTAGTCGAGACAGGGCTGTCTTT
CASSSRDRAVF
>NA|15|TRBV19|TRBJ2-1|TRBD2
TGTGCCAGTAGTATAATGACTAGCGGGGACAATGAGCAGTTCTTC
CASSIMTSGDNEQFF
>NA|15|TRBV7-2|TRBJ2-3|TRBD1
TGTGCCAGCAGCCCGGGACAGGGGGCGGGAGATACGCAGTATTTT
CASSPGQGAGDTQYF
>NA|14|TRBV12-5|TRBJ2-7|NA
TGTGCTAGTGGTTTGGCCGGTCGCTCCTACGAGCAGTACTTC
CASGLAGRSYEQYF
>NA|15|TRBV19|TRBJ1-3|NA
TGTGCCAGTAGCCCGTTAGGGGCACCCGGAAACACCATATATTTT
CASSPLGAPGNTIYF
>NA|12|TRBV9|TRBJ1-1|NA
TGTGCCAGCAGCGGAGGGTGGGGTGAAGCTTTCTTT
CASSGGWGEAFF
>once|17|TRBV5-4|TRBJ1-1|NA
TGTGCCAGCAGCTTGGTGGGTGGCCAGGGGTGGAACACTGAAGCTTTCTTT
CASSLVGGQGWNTEAFF
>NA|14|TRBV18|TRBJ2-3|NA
TGTGCCAGCTCACCAGCATCCCAGACAGATACGCAGTATTTT
CASSPASQTDTQYF
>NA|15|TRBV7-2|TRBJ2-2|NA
TGTGCCAGCAGCTTACGAGGCCTCCGTGGCGGGGAGCTGTTTTTT
CASSLRGLRGGELFF
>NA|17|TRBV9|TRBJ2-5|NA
TGTGCCAGCACCCGGGAAGGGAAACCTACGAGAGAAGAGACCCAGTACTTC
CASTREGKPTREETQYF
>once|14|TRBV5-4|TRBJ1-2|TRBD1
TGTGCCAGCAGCGCACAGGGGTCTAACTATGGCTACACCTTC
CASSAQGSNYGYTF
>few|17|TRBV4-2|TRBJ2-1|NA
TGTGCCAGCAGCCAAGATCGTGGACTCAGGTCCTACAATGAGCAGTTCTTC
CASSQDRGLRSYNEQFF
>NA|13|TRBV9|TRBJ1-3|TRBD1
TGTGCCAGCAGCGCGACAGGGAGGAACACCATATATTTT
CASSATGRNTIYF
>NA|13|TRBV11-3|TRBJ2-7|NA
TGTGCCAGCAGCTTGGGCGGGACAGACGAGCAGTACTTC
CASSLGGTDEQYF
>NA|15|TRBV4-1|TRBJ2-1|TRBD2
TGCGCCAGCAGCCAAGCAGCGGGAGTTCTAAATGAGCAGTTCTTC
CASSQAAGVLNEQFF
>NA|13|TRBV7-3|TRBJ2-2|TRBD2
TGTGCCAGCAGCTCGACTAGCGGGAGAGAGCTGTTTTTT
CASSSTSGRELFF
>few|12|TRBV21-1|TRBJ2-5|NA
TGTGCCAGCCGGGATAGTTTAGAGACCCAGTACTTC
CASRDSLETQYF
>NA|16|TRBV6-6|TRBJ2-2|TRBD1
TGTGCCAGCAGTTACTTGGGGACAGCGAACACCGGGGAGCTGTTTTTT
CASSYLGTANTGELFF
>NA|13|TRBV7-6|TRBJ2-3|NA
TGTGCCAGCAGCTTACAGGGGCGGGATACGCAGTATTTT
CASSLQGRDTQYF
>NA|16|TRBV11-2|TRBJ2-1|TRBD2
TGTGCCAGCAGCCAGTTAGCGGGAGGGAATAGGGGTGAGCAGTTCTTC
CASSQLAGGNRGEQFF
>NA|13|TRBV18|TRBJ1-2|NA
TGTGCCAGCTCACCAGACAGTAACTATGGCTACACCTTC
CASSPDSNYGYTF
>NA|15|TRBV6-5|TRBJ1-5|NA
TGTGCCAGCAGCCCAAGCTCCTATAGCAATCAGCCCCAGCATTTT
CASSPSSYSNQPQHF
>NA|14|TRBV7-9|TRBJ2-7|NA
TGTGCCAGCAGCTTAGGGGGGACACCATACGAGCAGTACTTC
CASSLGGTPYEQYF
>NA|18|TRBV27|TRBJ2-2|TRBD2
TGTGCCAGCAGTTTAAGGTTTACTAGCGGGAGGGCCGCCGGGGAGCTGTTTTTT
CASSLRFTSGRAAGELFF
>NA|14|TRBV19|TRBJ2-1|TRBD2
TGTGCCAGTAGTATGGGGGGGGACTACAATGAGCAGTTCTTC
CASSMGGDYNEQFF
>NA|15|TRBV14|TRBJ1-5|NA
TGTGCCAGCAGCCAGAGATTCAATAGCAATCAGCCCCAGCATTTT
CASSQRFNSNQPQHF
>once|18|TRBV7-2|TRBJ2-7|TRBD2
TGTGCCAGTAGCTTAGAAGGGACTAGCGGGAATTTTCGCTACGAGCAGTACTTC
CASSLEGTSGNFRYEQYF
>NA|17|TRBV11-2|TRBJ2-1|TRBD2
TGTGCCAGCAGCGTGGGTCAGGGACTAGCGGACTACAATGAGCAGTTCTTC
CASSVGQGLADYNEQFF
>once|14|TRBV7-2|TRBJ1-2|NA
TGTGCCAGCAGCTCTCCGGGACTCTTCTATGGCTACACCTTC
CASSSPGLFYGYTF
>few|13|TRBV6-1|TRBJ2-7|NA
TGTGCCAGCAGTGGGTCACCTACCTACGAGCAGTACTTC
CASSGSPTYEQYF